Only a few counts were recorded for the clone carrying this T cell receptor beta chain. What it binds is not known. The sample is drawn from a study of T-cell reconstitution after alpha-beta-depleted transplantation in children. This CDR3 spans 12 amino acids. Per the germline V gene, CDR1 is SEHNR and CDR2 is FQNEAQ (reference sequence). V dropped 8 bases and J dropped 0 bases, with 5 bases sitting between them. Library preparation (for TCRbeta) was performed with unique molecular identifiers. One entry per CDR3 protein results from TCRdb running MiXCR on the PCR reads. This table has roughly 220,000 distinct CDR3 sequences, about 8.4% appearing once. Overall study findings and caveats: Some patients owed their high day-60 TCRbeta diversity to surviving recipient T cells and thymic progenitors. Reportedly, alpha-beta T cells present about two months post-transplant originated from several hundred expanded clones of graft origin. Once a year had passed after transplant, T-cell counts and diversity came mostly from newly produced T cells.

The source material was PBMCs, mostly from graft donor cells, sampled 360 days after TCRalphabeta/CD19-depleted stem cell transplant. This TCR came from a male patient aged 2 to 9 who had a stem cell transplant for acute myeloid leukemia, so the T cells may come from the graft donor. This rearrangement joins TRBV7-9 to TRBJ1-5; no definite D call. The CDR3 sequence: CASGYSNQPQHF. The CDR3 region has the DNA TGTGCCAGCGGCTATAGCAATCAGCCCCAGCATTTT.